One and the same sample provided the 26 T cell receptor beta chains below, sequenced in a study of blood T cell repertoires in COVID-19 (dated by TCRdb to about 2020). Preparation of the library involved the immunoSEQ multiplex PCR assay. This immuneACCESS table, as held by TCRdb, lists in-frame sequences with V and J called but not all clones. Of the missing ones, under half trace to an unresolved V gene in checked studies; the others have no known cause. Counted in this sample were about 250,000 clones; about nine tenths of them appeared once. The ten most abundant clones make up 1.5% to 2% of the sample. Sequences were obtained from peripheral blood. The origin of the receptors is a woman aged 60 to 75 who had recovered from COVID-19.

The chain combines TRBV4-1 with TRBJ1-6; D not resolved. There are 14 residues in the CDR3. V was cut by 0 bases and J by 8 bases, with 8 bases left in between. In germline, CDR1 is MGHRA, CDR2 YSYEKL. CDR3 DNA sequence: TGCGCCAGCAGCCAAGACTTCGTCGATTCACCCCTCCACTTT. Translated: CASSQDFVDSPLHF.

The chain is built from TRBV5-8 and TRBJ2-1; unclear D gene. Germline V gene data show CDR1 as SGHTS and CDR2 as YDEGEE. The germline V and J ends were trimmed by 4 bases and 10 bases, with 9 bases remaining between them. The CDR3 runs 11 residues. The CDR3 DNA sequence: TGTGCCAGCAGCCGCCGGGTCGAGCAGTTCTTC. Translated: CASSRRVEQFF.

The CDR3 DNA sequence: TGTGCCAGCAGTCCTACGGGACTAAACTACAATGAGCAGTTCTTC. Amino acid sequence: CASSPTGLNYNEQFF. This chain links TRBV6-4 with TRBJ2-1, with 7 bases lining up with TRBD2. Looked up from germline, CDR1 is MRHNA and CDR2 is SNTAGT. The trim removed 5 bases at V and 3 bases at J, leaving 7 bases unmatched. This CDR3 region has 15 residues.

J is TRBJ1-3 and V is TRBV19; D perhaps matches TRBD1 (6 bases). Germline CDR1 and CDR2: LNHDA and SQIVND (reference sequence). The CDR3 sequence is 16 residues long. Trimming took off 10 bases at V and 4 bases at J, with 23 bases between the two ends. CDR3 sequence: CATKGVSGVVGNTIYF. The CDR3 region has the DNA TGTGCCACAAAGGGCGTCTCAGGGGTTGTCGGAAACACCATATATTTT.

As concerns this clone: In the same sample, other DNA sequences code for this CDR3. This chain connects TRBV7-3 to TRBJ1-1; 8 bases match TRBD1. The ends lost 5 bases at V and 2 bases at J; junction bases unmatched: 4. CDR3 size: 14 residues. Germline V gene sequence: CDR1 SGHTA, CDR2 FQGTGA. This CDR3 reads CASSVTGVNTEAFF. In DNA form, the CDR3 reads TGTGCCAGCAGCGTGACAGGGGTTAACACTGAAGCTTTCTTT.

The chain joins TRBV28 to TRBJ1-4; possible D gene TRBD1, 5 bases. The length of the CDR3 is 16 residues. Between the trimmed V and J ends, which lost 1 base and 4 bases, there was a span of 13 bases. Germline-derived CDR1 and CDR2 are MDHEN and SYDVKM. CDR3 sequence (DNA): TGTGCCAGCAGTTTATTAGGGGAACTGGATAATGAAAAACTGTTTTTT. Its protein product is CASSLLGELDNEKLFF.

This rearrangement joins TRBV7-9 to TRBJ2-7; 8 bases line up with TRBD1. The CDR3 has 15 amino acids. Looked up from germline, CDR1 is SEHNR and CDR2 is FQNEAQ (reference sequence). Germline trimming cut 4 bases from V and 1 base from J; bases unmatched to any gene: 6. The CDR3 protein is CASSSWTGPSYEQYF. In nucleotides, the CDR3 is TGTGCCAGCAGCTCCTGGACAGGGCCATCCTACGAGCAGTACTTC.

The CDR3 nucleotides read TGTGCCAGCAGCCCGAATGAAAAACTGTTTTTT. Translating it yields CASSPNEKLFF. The rearrangement links TRBV21-1 to TRBJ1-4. TRBV21-1 is flagged as a pseudogene. The CDR3 consists of 11 residues.

The chain joins TRBV7-3 to TRBJ2-5; the D gene is possibly TRBD1 (5 bases). Trimming cost V 0 bases and J 4 bases, with 12 bases left between them. This CDR3 contains 15 residues. The germline V gene has CDR1 SGHTA and CDR2 FQGTGA. CDR3 sequence (DNA): TGTGCCAGCAGCTTAACGGGGCTAGATATAGAGACCCAGTACTTC. Residues: CASSLTGLDIETQYF.

This clone was counted a few times. The chain uses TRBV4-1 and TRBJ2-3, with 11 bases that match TRBD2. CDR1 is MGHRA and CDR2 is YSYEKL in the germline V gene. The V gene end was trimmed by 4 bases and the J gene end by 7 bases; junction bases not matched to a gene: 19. CDR3 size: 19 residues. DNA of the CDR3: TGCGCCAGCAGCCGTCTCCCCCCACTAGCGGGGGCCAGATCGAATACGCAGTATTTT. Translation gives CASSRLPPLAGARSNTQYF.

This chain connects TRBV9 to TRBJ2-2; 8 bases line up with TRBD2. The CDR3 covers 15 residues. From germline, CDR1 is SGDLS and CDR2 YYNGEE. J lost 2 bases, V lost 1 base, and 1 base had no gene match. This CDR3 is CASSVLAGNTGELFF. The DNA of the CDR3 is TGTGCCAGCAGCGTACTAGCGGGCAACACCGGGGAGCTGTTTTTT.

The gene calls are TRBV19 and TRBJ2-5; 11 nucleotides line up with TRBD1. This CDR3 has 16 residues. Looked up from germline, CDR1 is LNHDA and CDR2 is SQIVND (reference sequence). With V trimmed by 4 bases and J by 4 bases, 8 bases remained unmatched. The CDR3 region has the DNA TGTGCCAGTAGTACGGGGACAGGGGGGTCGGGAGAGACCCAGTACTTC. Translated: CASSTGTGGSGETQYF.

The J gene is TRBJ2-7, the V gene TRBV5-1, with 10 bases matching TRBD2. Germline lookup yields CDR1 SGHRS and CDR2 YFSETQ. V lost 4 bases to trimming and J lost 3 bases; unmatched junction nucleotides: 7. The CDR3 is 15 residues long. The CDR3 region has the DNA TGCGCCAGCAGCAGTAGCGGGGGGCTCAACTACGAGCAGTACTTC. Translation gives CASSSSGGLNYEQYF.

The chain has TRBV7-9 and TRBJ2-3; 8 bases are shared with TRBD1. The CDR3 has 15 residues. The germline gives CDR1 SEHNR, CDR2 FQNEAQ (reference sequence). J gave up 3 bases and V 5 bases, and 7 bases lay outside the gene matches. CDR3 sequence: CASSPDRVGTDTQYF. The CDR3, as DNA: TGTGCCAGCAGCCCGGACAGGGTCGGAACAGATACGCAGTATTTT.

The CDR3 here is CASAFTGQSYEQYF. The CDR3 DNA sequence: TGCGCCAGCGCATTTACGGGACAGTCCTACGAGCAGTACTTC. J is TRBJ2-7 and V is TRBV5-1; 7 nucleotides match TRBD1. The V gene's germline CDR1 is SGHRS and CDR2 YFSETQ. With V trimmed by 7 bases and J by 1 base, 8 bases remained unmatched. The CDR3 is made up of 14 amino acids.

This chain uses TRBV7-2 with TRBJ2-5; tentative D call: TRBD1 (6 bases). V lost 7 bases and J lost 4, with 16 bases in between. Germline V gene lookup returns CDR1 SGHTA and CDR2 FQGNSA. This CDR3 comprises 14 residues. The CDR3 reads CASTSYGTPETQYF. The CDR3 DNA follows: TGTGCCAGCACCTCATACGGGACACCAGAGACCCAGTACTTC.

The chain has TRBV27 and TRBJ2-5; D ambiguous. Germline V gene lookup returns CDR1 MNHEY and CDR2 SMNVEV (reference sequence). Between the trimmed V and J ends, which lost 3 bases and 5 bases, there was a span of 10 bases. This CDR3 has 13 residues. As DNA, the CDR3 is TGTGCCAGCAGTTTGTCACCCAGGGAGACCCAGTACTTC. Amino acids: CASSLSPRETQYF.

The gene calls are TRBV28 and TRBJ2-3; possibly TRBD2 for D (6 bases). The CDR3 is made up of 13 amino acids. Between the trimmed V and J ends, which lost 8 bases and 10 bases, there was a span of 19 bases. Germline V CDR1 and CDR2: MDHEN, SYDVKM. CDR3 bases: TGTGCCAGCTCGGGGGTCCGTTCGGGTTCGCAGTATTTT. This encodes CASSGVRSGSQYF.

This rearrangement joins TRBV2 to TRBJ1-2; TRBD1 aligns across 10 bases. This CDR3 contains 14 residues. In germline, CDR1 is SNHLY, CDR2 FYNNEI. V was clipped by 5 bases and J by 3 bases; unmatched bases: 3. The DNA for the CDR3 is TGTGCCAGCAGTCGACAGGGGGCTGACTATGGCTACACCTTC. Its translation is CASSRQGADYGYTF.

V and J are TRBV7-3 and TRBJ2-3; D possibly corresponds to TRBD2 (6 bases). Germline V lookup: CDR1 SGHTA, CDR2 FQGTGA. Deletions cut 2 bases from V and 0 bases from J, with 9 bases between. The CDR3 covers 15 residues. The CDR3 sequence: CASSLLAGSTDTQYF. The DNA for the CDR3 is TGTGCCAGCAGCTTACTGGCGGGGAGCACAGATACGCAGTATTTT. Combining the CDR3 with reference TRBV7-3 and TRBJ2-3 gives the whole variable domain GAGVSQTPSNKVTEKGKYVELRCDPISGHTALYWYRQSLGQGPEFLIYFQGTGAADDSGLPNDRFFAVRPEGSVSTLKIQRTERGDSAVYLCASSLLAGSTDTQYFGPGTRLTVL.

This chain joins TRBV6-2 or TRBV6-3 and TRBJ1-5; D remains ambiguous. Germline V lookup: CDR1 MNHEY, CDR2 SVGEGT. This CDR3 has 16 residues. V dropped 2 bases and J dropped 5 bases, with 16 bases sitting between them. The CDR3 coding sequence is TGTGCCAGCAGTTACGTTTCTCCGGGATCGGATCAGCCCCAGCATTTT. Translated: CASSYVSPGSDQPQHF.

This chain links TRBV7-3 with TRBJ1-4; 8 nucleotides match TRBD1. In germline, CDR1 is SGHTA, CDR2 FQGTGA. This CDR3 comprises 13 residues. J gave up 7 bases and V 5 bases, and 3 bases lay outside the gene matches. The CDR3 bases are TGTGCCAGCAGCACAGGGGGAGGTGAAAAACTGTTTTTT. Translation gives CASSTGGGEKLFF.

This chain uses TRBV5-7 with TRBJ1-2; 8 positions match TRBD1. TRBV5-7 is an ORF; its function is uncertain. Trimming removed 3 bases from V and 8 bases from J; junction bases left unmatched: 12. The CDR3 runs to 15 residues. CDR3 DNA: TGTGCCAGCAGCTCCTGGGACAGGCCTCGAGAAGGCTACACCTTC. Encoded protein: CASSSWDRPREGYTF.

This clone was seen once. The J gene is TRBJ2-5, the V gene TRBV5-1; 12 positions match TRBD1. CDR1 SGHRS and CDR2 YFSETQ come from the germline V gene. The V and J ends lost 4 bases and 2 bases, in that order; junction bases with no gene match: 9. The CDR3 has 17 residues. This CDR3 is CASSKGQGAWGQETQYF. In DNA, the CDR3 is TGCGCCAGCAGCAAGGGACAGGGGGCATGGGGGCAAGAGACCCAGTACTTC.

This clone was seen more than once but under ten times. The chain couples TRBV10-3 to TRBJ2-2; 13 positions agree with TRBD2. The CDR3 runs 15 residues. The germline CDR1 and CDR2 sequences are ENHRY and SYGVKD. The J segment lost 6 bases and the V segment lost 4 bases, leaving 2 bases of the junction unmatched. The CDR3 DNA follows: TGTGCCATCAGTGGGGGACTAGCGGGGTCCGGGGAGCTGTTTTTT. It translates to CAISGGLAGSGELFF.

The rearrangement joins TRBV5-4 to TRBJ2-2, with D hard to call. CDR1 and CDR2 from the germline V gene are SGHNT and YYREEE (reference sequence). The ends were cut back, 0 bases at V and 6 bases at J, with 3 bases in the middle. The CDR3 has 12 amino acids. This chain's CDR3 is CASSLASGELFF. CDR3 DNA sequence: TGTGCCAGCAGCTTGGCCTCCGGGGAGCTGTTTTTT. The whole variable domain, filled in from reference TRBV5-4 and TRBJ2-2, reads ETGVTQSPTHLIKTRGQQVTLRCSSQSGHNTVSWYQQALGQGPQFIFQYYREEENGRGNFPPRFSGLQFPNYSSELNVNALELDDSALYLCASSLASGELFFGEGSRLTVL.